This TCR beta chain emerged from a study of identical twins. A universal primer site arose from template switching, and cDNA bore unique molecular identifiers. Each CDR3 protein gets one entry after TCRdb re-called the 5' RACE reads with MiXCR. The sample records 350,000 or so distinct CDR3 sequences, roughly 9% being singletons. The study's findings and limits: Twins' surplus sharing was weaker for beta out-of-frame sequences. Analyses of zero insertions could, in part, be confounded by invariant MAIT and iNKT cells. Out-of-frame alpha sequences common to twins were enriched for low generation probability.

This clonotype was seen repeatedly, ten times or more. No antigen is known for it. Trimming took off 0 bases at V and 5 bases at J, with 18 bases between the two ends. The CDR3 consists of 17 residues. Germline V gene sequence: CDR1 SGHRS, CDR2 YFSETQ. Sequenced material: naive T cells sorted from blood. This TCR came from a woman aged 45-59 years in good health. The V and J genes are TRBV5-1 and TRBJ2-1, with D possibly called TRBD1 or TRBD2 (7 bases each). CDR3 protein: CASSLAQGGYVDNEQFF. The DNA for the CDR3 is TGCGCCAGCAGCTTGGCTCAGGGGGGGTACGTCGACAATGAGCAGTTCTTC.